This is a list of T cell receptor beta chains from one sample in a study of breast tumors, draining lymph nodes, adjacent tissues. A single record per CDR3 protein comes from TCRdb applying MiXCR to the multiplex PCR reads. This table holds about 230,000 distinct CDR3 sequences, roughly 32% found once. Specimen: axillary lymph node tissue. Receptors originate from a female donor with breast cancer. Some clones in this sample may be carry-over from other donors' samples. The CDR3 runs from the conserved cysteine through the conserved F or W. D genes are given only for firm matches. Not every row has a clone size; where given, it reads once, few, many or a size class.

D: TRBD2; V: TRBV25-1; J: TRBJ2-3; size: many; CDR3: CASSENRGLAGDTQYF; DNA: TGTGCCAGCAGTGAAAACCGGGGGCTAGCGGGAGATACGCAGTATTTT
D: TRBD2; V: TRBV20-1; J: TRBJ2-1; size: many; CDR3: CSARGASGRSDEQFF; DNA: TGCAGTGCTAGGGGGGCTAGCGGGAGGTCCGATGAGCAGTTCTTC
D: NA; V: TRBV5-1; J: TRBJ2-2; size: many; CDR3: CASSHGRGGTGELFF; DNA: TGCGCCAGCAGCCATGGACGGGGAGGAACCGGGGAGCTGTTTTTT
D: NA; V: TRBV12-3/TRBV12-4; J: TRBJ2-5; size: few; CDR3: CASSFPVQETQYF; DNA: TGTGCCAGCAGTTTCCCTGTACAGGAGACCCAGTACTTC
D: TRBD1; V: TRBV11-2; J: TRBJ2-4; size: many; CDR3: CASSLTTGVNIQYF; DNA: TGTGCCAGCAGCTTAACGACAGGGGTAAACATTCAGTACTTC
D: TRBD2; V: TRBV9; J: TRBJ2-3; size: many; CDR3: CASSKLTSSGTDTQYF; DNA: TGTGCCAGCAGCAAACTGACTAGCTCTGGCACAGATACGCAGTATTTT
D: TRBD1; V: TRBV6-2/TRBV6-3; J: TRBJ1-6; size: many; CDR3: CASRHRGTGLMNSPLHF; DNA: TGTGCCAGCAGACACCGTGGGACAGGGTTGATGAATTCACCCCTCCACTTT
D: NA; V: TRBV7-9; J: TRBJ2-1; size: many; CDR3: CASSLDFVNEQFF; DNA: TGTGCCAGCAGCTTAGACTTCGTCAATGAGCAGTTCTTC
D: TRBD1; V: TRBV5-1; J: TRBJ1-1; size: NA; CDR3: CASSLDRGPGNTEAFF; DNA: TGCGCCAGCAGCTTGGACAGGGGGCCGGGGAACACTGAAGCTTTCTTT
D: NA; V: TRBV25-1; J: TRBJ2-5; size: many; CDR3: CASSDDISGAQETQYF; DNA: TGTGCCAGCAGTGACGATATTTCCGGGGCCCAAGAGACCCAGTACTTC